A single sample gave rise to the 17 T cell receptor beta chains below, sequenced in a study of OX40 agonist ivuxolimab in advanced cancers. Clones were sequenced by immunoSEQ multiplex PCR, and TCRdb holds only the in-frame ones, with some missing. The data hold tens of thousands of clones, with 80% observed a single time. The starting material was CD4+ or CD8+ T cells sorted from blood, obtained in a trial of the OX40 agonist ivuxolimab. These receptors originate from an adult with an advanced solid tumor such as melanoma, head and neck, liver or kidney cancer.

This sequence joins TRBV19 and TRBJ2-1; D gene uncertain. The CDR3 is made up of 11 amino acids. Per the germline V gene, CDR1 is LNHDA and CDR2 is SQIVND (reference sequence). V was trimmed by 3 bases and J by 4 bases, leaving 1 base between them. CDR3 in amino acids: CASSIYNEQFF. For the CDR3, the DNA is TGTGCCAGTAGTATTTACAATGAGCAGTTCTTC.

This clone was counted only a few times. V gene TRBV4-1 combines with J gene TRBJ1-4; no clear D. CDR1 MGHRA and CDR2 YSYEKL come from the germline V gene. Deletions cut 3 bases from V and 0 bases from J, with 17 bases between. The CDR3 consists of 18 residues. CDR3 sequence (DNA): TGCGCCAGCAGCCAGGCAAATCTTGGGTTTACAACTAATGAAAAACTGTTTTTT. As protein: CASSQANLGFTTNEKLFF.

The rearrangement links TRBV5-4 to TRBJ1-2, with a possible D match to TRBD1 (5 bases). Trimming cost V 0 bases and J 7 bases, with 13 bases left between them. Germline CDR1 SGHNT, CDR2 YYREEE (reference sequence). The CDR3 has 14 residues. CDR3 sequence (DNA): TGTGCCAGCAGCTTGGGGGGCCTGAGGGGTGGCTACACCTTC. Translating gives CASSLGGLRGGYTF.

The genes are TRBV2 and TRBJ1-1; perhaps TRBD1 as D (6 bases). V shed 6 bases and J shed 5 bases, with 13 bases lying between them. The CDR3 is made up of 13 amino acids. Germline CDR1 SNHLY, CDR2 FYNNEI. CDR3 bases: TGTGCCAGCAGGGTGACAGGATATACTGAAGCTTTCTTT. Encoded protein: CASRVTGYTEAFF.

V gene TRBV4-3 combines with J gene TRBJ1-1; 7 nucleotides match TRBD1. Germline V CDR1 and CDR2: LGHNA, YSLEER. Trimming took 1 base from V and 4 from J; bases not matched to a gene: 3. CDR3 length: 14 amino acids. CDR3 sequence reads: CASSQAGGFTEAFF. The CDR3 bases are TGCGCCAGCAGCCAAGCAGGGGGTTTCACTGAAGCTTTCTTT.

The V call is TRBV5-1, the J call TRBJ2-1; D possibly corresponds to TRBD2 (6 bases). Germline V gene sequence: CDR1 SGHRS, CDR2 YFSETQ. Trimming took 7 bases from V and 8 from J, leaving 25 bases between them. This CDR3 has 16 residues. The CDR3 reads CASSPFLRLDGHEQFF. The CDR3 nucleotides read TGCGCCAGCTCCCCTTTTTTGAGACTAGATGGCCATGAGCAGTTCTTC.

This clone has just a few counts. The chain couples TRBV18 to TRBJ1-2; D is perhaps TRBD1 (6 bases). CDR1 is KGHSH and CDR2 is LQKENI in the germline V gene. The CDR3 contains 15 residues. V was shortened by 2 bases and J by 4 bases, with 14 bases between the two germline ends. For the CDR3, the DNA is TGTGCCAGCTCACCAAGCAGGGGCTTGGTCTATGGCTACACCTTC. It codes for CASSPSRGLVYGYTF.

This clone appeared once. This chain links TRBV5-1 with TRBJ1-4; perhaps TRBD1 as D (5 bases). The CDR3 length is 13 residues. Germline CDR1 is SGHRS and CDR2 is YFSETQ. V shed 4 bases and J shed 8 bases, with 12 bases lying between them. The CDR3 sequence: CASSERDGEKLFF. CDR3 coding DNA: TGCGCCAGCAGCGAGCGGGACGGGGAAAAACTGTTTTTT.

This sequence joins TRBV6-5 and TRBJ1-2; no definite D call. Trimming took 2 bases from V and 8 from J, leaving 12 bases between them. This CDR3 has 13 residues. Germline values: CDR1 MNHEY, CDR2 SVGAGI. This CDR3 reads CASSYTEGAGYTF. CDR3 in DNA: TGTGCCAGCAGTTACACGGAAGGTGCCGGCTACACCTTC.

This chain connects TRBV6-1 to TRBJ1-2; D is uncertain. The CDR3 is made up of 13 amino acids. V was shortened by 8 bases and J by 0 bases, with 10 bases between the two germline ends. Germline values: CDR1 MNHNS, CDR2 SASEGT. The CDR3 DNA reads as TGTGCCAGCGCCTATGCGACTAACTATGGCTACACCTTC. This gives the protein CASAYATNYGYTF.

The CDR3 DNA reads TGTGCCAGCAGCTTAGGTAGCGGGGGGCCTGGGGCCAACGTCCTGACTTTC. Protein sequence: CASSLGSGGPGANVLTF. The V and J genes are TRBV11-3 and TRBJ2-6, with 10 bases lining up with TRBD2. CDR3 length: 17 residues. The germline CDR1 and CDR2 sequences are SGHNT and YENEEA. Trimming took 1 base from V and 2 from J; bases not matched to a gene: 2. The full variable domain, in which reference TRBV11-3 and TRBJ2-6 provide the parts outside the CDR3, is EAGVVQSPRYKIIEKKQPVAFWCNPISGHNTLYWYLQNLGQGPELLIRYENEEAVDDSQLPKDRFSAERLKGVDSTLKIQPAELGDSAVYLCASSLGSGGPGANVLTFGAGSRLTVL.

The chain joins TRBV5-4 to TRBJ2-1; possibly TRBD1 or TRBD2 for D (5 bases each). The CDR3 runs to 17 residues. V was cut by 0 bases and J by 0 bases, with 13 bases left in between. Germline V lookup: CDR1 SGHNT, CDR2 YYREEE (reference sequence). CDR3 sequence reads: CASSLVPRGASYNEQFF. The CDR3 DNA sequence: TGTGCCAGCAGCTTGGTTCCCCGAGGGGCCTCCTACAATGAGCAGTTCTTC.

V and J are TRBV25-1 and TRBJ1-5; D uncertain. V gave up 4 bases and J gave up 4 bases, with 5 bases separating them. This CDR3 is 12 amino acids long. The germline V gene has CDR1 MGHDK and CDR2 SYGVNS. The CDR3 region is CASSVGNQPQHF. The CDR3 nucleotides read TGTGCCAGCAGTGTTGGAAATCAGCCCCAGCATTTT.

This rearrangement joins TRBV14 to TRBJ2-2; D remains unclear. The CDR3 spans 17 residues. Trimming shortened V by 3 bases and J by 0 bases, and 14 bases separated the two germline ends. Germline-derived CDR1 and CDR2 are SGHDN and FVKESK. The DNA of the CDR3 is TGTGCCAGCAGCCAGGTTAAGTTGAAAACGAACACCGGGGAGCTGTTTTTT. Translated: CASSQVKLKTNTGELFF.

This clone was observed a handful of times. The chain employs TRBV4-1 and TRBJ1-2, with D possibly matching TRBD1 (5 bases). The CDR3 covers 12 residues. CDR1 and CDR2 from the germline V gene are MGHRA and YSYEKL. V lost 8 bases and J 8 bases, leaving 15 bases between the germline ends. For the CDR3, the DNA is TGCGCCAGCCTACGGGAGGGGAGCGGCTACACCTTC. It encodes CASLREGSGYTF.

The genes are TRBV5-4 and TRBJ2-5; D is possibly TRBD2 (6 bases). This CDR3 is built from 14 residues. The V gene lost 4 bases and the J gene lost 4 bases, with 14 bases spanning the gap. Germline V CDR1 and CDR2: SGHNT, YYREEE (reference sequence). In nucleotides, the CDR3 is TGTGCCAGCAGCCCCATCGGAGGGAGAGAGACCCAGTACTTC. It translates to CASSPIGGRETQYF.

The chain uses TRBV5-4 and TRBJ2-2; no reliable D call. Germline V CDR1 and CDR2: SGHNT, YYREEE (reference sequence). Trimming removed 3 bases at V and 3 bases at J, with 12 bases between. CDR3 size: 15 residues. The CDR3 DNA follows: TGTGCCAGCAGCTCCCCCCCACCGGACACCGGGGAGCTGTTTTTT. Protein sequence: CASSSPPPDTGELFF.